This T cell receptor (beta chain) was captured in a study of tumor-infiltrating lymphocytes in primary liver carcinoma. The wider study: Yields of productive TCRbeta reads ranged from roughly 3.5 to 8 million per sample and were similar across tissue types.

Worth noting for this clonotype: The antigen is unknown.

The approximately 20-31 mg bulk tissue piece was not sorted before simultaneous RNA and DNA extraction. There are 14 residues in the CDR3. Germline V gene data show CDR1 as SNHLY and CDR2 as FYNNEI. V was cut by 8 bases and J by 0 bases, with 14 bases left in between. Overall study results and limits: It was observed that only about 7.5-24% of the top clones appeared in every one of the five tumor regions.

Starting material of 400 to 600 ng total RNA yielded TCR beta cDNA via a constant-region primer. Libraries covering TCR beta were generated through three nested multiplex PCR rounds (using a slightly modified ARM-PCR). Both of the initial two PCR rounds ran for 10 cycles and employed TRBV1-TRBV30 forward primers alongside a C-beta reverse primer. TCRdb used MiXCR to reprocess the multiplex PCR reads, holding one entry per CDR3 protein. In the table there are nearly 50,000 distinct CDR3 sequences, over 65% of which are singletons. This receptor was obtained from a man in his forties with primary liver carcinoma and hepatitis B virus infection. The chain joins TRBV2 to TRBJ2-7; TRBD2 is a possible D gene (6 bases). Sequencing was done on a sample of liver tumor tissue from sampling region 3. Subset meaning: tumor region T3, left-lateral pole. The CDR3, as DNA: TGTGCCAGCTACCGGGACTTGAGCTCCTACGAGCAGTACTTC. Translating gives CASYRDLSSYEQYF.